One and the same sample provided the 10 T cell receptor beta chains below, sequenced in a study of blood T cell repertoires in COVID-19. Method: immunoSEQ multiplex PCR; TCRdb's copy keeps in-frame clones and lacks some. The table includes approximately 260,000 clones, approximately 90% detected once. Sequencing input: peripheral blood. These receptors all come from a man aged 18 to 35 with active or convalescent COVID-19.

The V gene is TRBV11-3, the J gene TRBJ2-1; 8 positions agree with TRBD2. The CDR3 extends over 14 amino acids. Per the germline V gene, CDR1 is SGHNT and CDR2 is YENEEA. The J segment lost 8 bases and the V segment lost 6 bases, leaving 9 bases of the junction unmatched. The CDR3 bases are TGTGCCAGCAGGCGAAGCGGGAGTGGGGATGAGCAGTTCTTC. This sequence encodes CASRRSGSGDEQFF.

The J gene is TRBJ1-5, the V gene TRBV12-1; the table names TRBD1, a call not compared with the DNA. TRBV12-1 is a documented pseudogene. The CDR3 has 14 amino acids. The CDR3 region has the DNA TGTGCCAGCAGCTTGAGACAGGGACGTCAGCCCCAGCATTTT. Translating gives CASSLRQGRQPQHF.

Concerning this clone: This sample also contains other DNA sequences that code for the same CDR3. The chain is built from TRBV3-1 (or the pseudogene TRBV3-2) and TRBJ2-5; no reliable D call. CDR1 LGHDT and CDR2 YNNKEL come from the germline V gene (reference sequence). The CDR3 totals 13 residues. V was cut by 4 bases and J by 2 bases, with 8 bases left in between. CDR3: CASSPTGQETQYF. The CDR3 DNA is TGTGCCAGCAGCCCGACTGGACAAGAGACCCAGTACTTC.

The chain is built from TRBV21-1 and TRBJ1-5; the table gives TRBD1 as D, unverified against the DNA. TRBV21-1 is marked as a pseudogene. The CDR3 consists of 14 residues. For the CDR3, the DNA is TGTGCCAGCAAGGGACAGGGGCTAAATCAGCCCCAGCATTTT. This translates into CASKGQGLNQPQHF.

The V and J genes are TRBV4-1 and TRBJ1-6; D not certain. Germline CDR1 MGHRA, CDR2 YSYEKL. The V and J ends lost 5 bases and 10 bases respectively, with 21 bases between them. CDR3 length equals 16 residues. CDR3 in amino acids: CASSSRPGQRESPLHF. In nucleotides, the CDR3 is TGCGCCAGCAGCTCCAGACCCGGCCAGAGGGAATCACCCCTCCACTTT.

The chain couples TRBV18 to TRBJ2-1; 9 bases fit TRBD1. Trimming at V came to 6 bases and at J to 2 bases, leaving 5 bases not matched to a gene. The CDR3 has 15 amino acids. Germline V gene data show CDR1 as KGHSH and CDR2 as LQKENI. The CDR3 bases are TGTGCCAGCTCCAAGGGACAGGGCGCCTACAATGAGCAGTTCTTC. Amino acid sequence: CASSKGQGAYNEQFF.

The chain couples TRBV9 to TRBJ2-5; 7 nucleotides match TRBD2. CDR3 length: 16 amino acids. The ends lost 4 bases at V and 9 bases at J; junction bases unmatched: 18. Germline CDR1 is SGDLS and CDR2 is YYNGEE. CDR3 region: CASSPQVESASGSQYF. In DNA form, the CDR3 reads TGTGCCAGCAGCCCCCAAGTAGAGAGCGCTAGCGGTTCCCAGTACTTC.

This chain connects TRBV28 to TRBJ1-5; D is uncertain. CDR3 length: 18 amino acids. CDR1 and CDR2 from the germline V gene are MDHEN and SYDVKM. V was shortened by 1 base and J by 2 bases, with 18 bases between the two germline ends. CDR3 nucleotide sequence: TGTGCCAGCAGTTTATTGGTCATCCGAGGAGGTGGCAATCAGCCCCAGCATTTT. Amino acid sequence: CASSLLVIRGGGNQPQHF.

V gene TRBV5-1 combines with J gene TRBJ2-1; TRBD2 aligns across 13 bases. CDR3 length equals 16 residues. The V segment lost 7 bases and the J segment 0 bases; nucleotides outside the gene matches: 4. Germline V gives CDR1 SGHRS, CDR2 YFSETQ. In DNA form, the CDR3 reads TGCGCCAGCGGACTAGCGGGGGCCATCTCCTACAATGAGCAGTTCTTC. Protein product: CASGLAGAISYNEQFF.

The table lists this clone with a few counts. The gene calls are TRBV5-1 and TRBJ2-7; TRBD1 agrees at 7 bases. Trimming cost V 4 bases and J 2 bases; bases outside gene matches: 3. There are 13 residues in the CDR3. CDR1 is SGHRS and CDR2 is YFSETQ in the germline V gene. The CDR3 DNA sequence: TGCGCCAGCAGCGGACAGGTCACCTACGAGCAGTACTTC. This sequence encodes CASSGQVTYEQYF.